This T cell receptor (beta chain) derives from a study of T cell responses to AZD1222 COVID-19 vaccine. Sequenced by immunoSEQ multiplex PCR; TCRdb stores in-frame clones only, minus some. Among some 180,000 clones listed, about nine tenths were seen once. V lost 1 base and J 3 bases, leaving 10 bases between the germline ends. The V gene's germline CDR1 is LNHDA and CDR2 SQIVND (reference sequence). CDR3 size: 14 residues. This sequence originates from an adult who received the AZD1222 COVID-19 vaccine. Sequencing used peripheral blood, obtained 28 days after the second AZD1222 dose. The J gene is TRBJ2-7, the V gene TRBV19; tentative D call: TRBD1 (5 bases). The CDR3 is CASSIAAGYYEQYF. CDR3 in DNA: TGTGCCAGTAGTATAGCAGCAGGGTACTACGAGCAGTACTTC.